The 10 T cell receptor beta chains below all came from one sample that was sequenced in a study of neurological immune-mediated disorders. TCRdb used MiXCR to reprocess the 5' RACE reads, holding one entry per CDR3 protein. Among about 46,000 distinct CDR3 sequences listed, 10% were seen once. The source material was PBMCs. The receptors derive from a man in his 70s with HTLV-1-associated myelopathy (HAM/TSP).

This clonotype was seen ten or more times. The chain combines TRBV20-1 with TRBJ1-2, with a possible D match to TRBD1 (5 bases). CDR3 length: 13 amino acids. Germline CDR1 and CDR2: DFQATT and SNEGSKA (reference sequence). Trimming took off 5 bases at V and 6 bases at J, with 16 bases between the two ends. In DNA form, the CDR3 reads TGCAGTGCTGACAACCGACAGCTCAATGGCTACACCTTC. Protein product: CSADNRQLNGYTF.

This clonotype has ten or more counts. The chain employs TRBV20-1 and TRBJ2-3; 8 nucleotides match TRBD2. The germline V gene encodes CDR1 DFQATT and CDR2 SNEGSKA (reference sequence). The CDR3 is 18 amino acids. V trimming: 2 bases; J trimming: 0 bases; junction bases outside the gene matches: 13. The CDR3 loop reads CSARKISAREASTDTQYF. CDR3 nucleotide sequence: TGCAGTGCTAGAAAGATAAGTGCGCGGGAGGCAAGCACAGATACGCAGTATTTT.

The V and J genes are TRBV20-1 and TRBJ2-5, with 10 bases lining up with TRBD2. CDR3 size: 14 residues. Trimming removed 6 bases from V and 5 bases from J; junction bases left unmatched: 9. The germline V gene encodes CDR1 DFQATT and CDR2 SNEGSKA (reference sequence). The chain's CDR3 is CSAGSSGSFETQYF. CDR3 DNA sequence: TGCAGTGCCGGATCTAGCGGGAGTTTTGAGACCCAGTACTTC.

This clonotype was counted at least ten times. The chain joins TRBV20-1 to TRBJ2-3; no definite D call. The CDR3 is 12 residues long. CDR1 is DFQATT, CDR2 SNEGSKA, per germline (reference sequence). V shed 2 bases and J shed 0 bases, with 3 bases lying between them. The CDR3 nucleotides read TGCAGTGCTAGATATAGCACAGATACGCAGTATTTT. Protein product: CSARYSTDTQYF.

This clonotype was found once. As DNA, the CDR3 is TGTGCCAGCAGCTTAATGAGGACTGGGTGGGAGACCCAGTACTTC. It yields the protein CASSLMRTGWETQYF. This chain connects TRBV7-6 to TRBJ2-5, with D possibly being TRBD2 (5 bases). The germline CDR1 and CDR2 sequences are SGHVS and FNYEAQ. There are 15 residues in the CDR3. V gave up 2 bases and J gave up 5 bases, with 15 bases separating them.

There are many counts of this clonotype. This chain links TRBV28 with TRBJ2-5, with 7 bases that match TRBD1. The V gene's germline CDR1 is MDHEN and CDR2 SYDVKM. Trimming cost V 4 bases and J 3 bases; bases outside gene matches: 8. The CDR3 has 15 amino acids. The CDR3 DNA reads TGTGCCAGCAGTTATCAAACAGGGGCGGAAGAGACCCAGTACTTC. Its translation: CASSYQTGAEETQYF.

This clonotype was picked up many times. The chain joins TRBV11-2 to TRBJ1-2; no definite D call. Per the germline V gene, CDR1 is SGHAT and CDR2 is FQNNGV. The CDR3 spans 13 residues. Trimming left V 6 bases short and J 1 base short, with 9 bases between. CDR3 nucleotide sequence: TGTGCCAGCAGTCATACAAATAACTATGGCTACACCTTC. Amino acids: CASSHTNNYGYTF.

This clonotype was observed at least ten times. DNA for the CDR3: TGTGCCAGCAGCGAGCAGTCCCACACAGATACGCAGTATTTT. Encoded protein: CASSEQSHTDTQYF. The chain uses TRBV7-6 and TRBJ2-3; D call uncertain. CDR1 and CDR2 from the germline V gene are SGHVS and FNYEAQ. The CDR3 consists of 14 residues. Between the trimmed V and J ends, which lost 5 bases and 2 bases, there was a span of 11 bases.

This clonotype was detected many times. The chain uses TRBV7-2 and TRBJ2-3, with D unclear. Germline CDR1 reads SGHTA; CDR2 reads FQGNSA. Trimming stripped 3 bases from V and 8 bases from J, with 9 bases between. The CDR3 has 12 amino acids. CDR3 DNA: TGTGCCAGCAGCTTGGAGAGTGGTACGCAGTATTTT. Amino acid sequence: CASSLESGTQYF.

This clonotype appeared many times. V gene TRBV6-5 combines with J gene TRBJ2-7; 14 nucleotides line up with TRBD2. CDR1 and CDR2 (germline): MNHEY, SVGAGI. This CDR3 spans 17 amino acids. The trim removed 2 bases at V and 5 bases at J, leaving 8 bases unmatched. CDR3 DNA sequence: TGTGCCAGCAGTTACAAGTGGGGACTAGCGGGAGTTAACGAGCAGTACTTC. Translation: CASSYKWGLAGVNEQYF.